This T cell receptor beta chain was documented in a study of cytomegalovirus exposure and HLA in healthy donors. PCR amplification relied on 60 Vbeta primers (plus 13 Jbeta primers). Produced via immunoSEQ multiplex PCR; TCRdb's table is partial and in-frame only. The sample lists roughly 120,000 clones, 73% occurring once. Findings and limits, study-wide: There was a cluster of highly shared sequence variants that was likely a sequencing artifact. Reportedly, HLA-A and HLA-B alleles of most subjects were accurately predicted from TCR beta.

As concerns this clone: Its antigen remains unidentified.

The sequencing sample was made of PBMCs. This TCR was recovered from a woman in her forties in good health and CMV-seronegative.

The CDR3 protein is CASTEYDRPNYGYTF. The CDR3 bases are TGTGCCAGCACCGAATACGACAGGCCTAACTATGGCTACACCTTC. The gene calls are TRBV6-6 and TRBJ1-2, with D perhaps TRBD1 (6 bases). Germline loops: CDR1 MNHNY, CDR2 SVGAGI (reference sequence). Trimming removed 7 bases from V and 0 bases from J, with 15 bases in between. This CDR3 region has 15 residues.